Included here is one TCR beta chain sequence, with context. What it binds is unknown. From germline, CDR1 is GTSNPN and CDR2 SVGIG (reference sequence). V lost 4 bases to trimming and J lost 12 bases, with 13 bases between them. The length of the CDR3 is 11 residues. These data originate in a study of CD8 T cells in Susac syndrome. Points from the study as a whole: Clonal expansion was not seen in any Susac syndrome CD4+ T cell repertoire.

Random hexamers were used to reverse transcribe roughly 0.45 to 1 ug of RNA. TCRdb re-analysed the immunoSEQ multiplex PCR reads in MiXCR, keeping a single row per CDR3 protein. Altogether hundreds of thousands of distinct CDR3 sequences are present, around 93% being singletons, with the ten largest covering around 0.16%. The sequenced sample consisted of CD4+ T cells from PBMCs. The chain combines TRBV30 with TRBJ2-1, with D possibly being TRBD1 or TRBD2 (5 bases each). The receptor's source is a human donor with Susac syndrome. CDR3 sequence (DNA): TGTGCCTGGACCGCCGGGACGAGGCAGTTCTTC. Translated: CAWTAGTRQFF.